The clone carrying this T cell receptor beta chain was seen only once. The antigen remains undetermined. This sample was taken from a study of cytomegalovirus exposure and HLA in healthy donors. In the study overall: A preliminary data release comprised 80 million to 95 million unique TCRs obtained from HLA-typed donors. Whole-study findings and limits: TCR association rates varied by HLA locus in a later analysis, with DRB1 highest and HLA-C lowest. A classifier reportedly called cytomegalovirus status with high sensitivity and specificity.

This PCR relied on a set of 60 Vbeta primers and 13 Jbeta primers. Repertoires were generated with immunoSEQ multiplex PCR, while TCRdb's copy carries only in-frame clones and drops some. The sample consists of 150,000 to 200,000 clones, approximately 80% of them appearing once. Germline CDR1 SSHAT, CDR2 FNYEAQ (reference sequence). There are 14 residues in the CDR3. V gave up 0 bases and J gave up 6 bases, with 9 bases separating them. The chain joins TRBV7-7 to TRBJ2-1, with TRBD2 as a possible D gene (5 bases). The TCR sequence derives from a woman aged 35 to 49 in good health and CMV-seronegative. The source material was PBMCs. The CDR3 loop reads CASSLAGEGNEQFF. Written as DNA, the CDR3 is TGTGCCAGCAGCTTAGCGGGAGAGGGCAATGAGCAGTTCTTC.